This is a list of T cell receptor beta chains from one sample in a study of early T cells in non-severe SARS-CoV-2 infection. TCRdb independently ran MiXCR on the 5' RACE reads; one entry per CDR3 protein. The sample has under 70,000 distinct CDR3 sequences; roughly 5% are singletons. Sequencing was done on a sample of whole blood. The source is an adult who was a healthcare worker with PCR-confirmed SARS-CoV-2 infection or an uninfected control (not recorded which). Each CDR3 is given with its conserved first and last residue. D genes are given only for firm matches. Clone size is stated in some rows and not others, as once, few, many or a class when expanded.

CDR3 | DNA | V | size | J | D
CASSPGQSTDTQYF | TGCGCCAGCAGCCCGGGACAGAGCACAGATACGCAGTATTTT | TRBV5-1 | many | TRBJ2-3 | TRBD1
CASSPHRDRPYGYTF | TGTGCCAGCTCACCCCACCGGGACAGGCCCTATGGCTACACCTTC | TRBV18 | few | TRBJ1-2 | TRBD1
CATSDRSGTGTANYGYTF | TGTGCCACCAGTGATCGCTCCGGGACAGGGACTGCTAACTATGGCTACACCTTC | TRBV24-1 | . | TRBJ1-2 | TRBD1
CASRPPIGLDEQYF | TGTGCCAGCAGACCCCCCATCGGGTTAGACGAGCAGTACTTC | TRBV7-9 | many | TRBJ2-7 | .
CASSLEGRQNIQYF | TGTGCCAGCAGCTTGGAAGGGAGACAAAACATTCAGTACTTC | TRBV7-8 | few | TRBJ2-4 | .
CASQRRRQFF | TGTGCCAGTCAACGGAGGCGGCAGTTCTTC | TRBV19 | many | TRBJ2-1 | .
CASSLLGGLTYNEQFF | TGTGCCAGCAGCTTGCTGGGAGGGCTTACCTACAATGAGCAGTTCTTC | TRBV7-2 | few | TRBJ2-1 | TRBD2
CASSLGPGANTGELFF | TGTGCCAGCAGCTTAGGTCCGGGGGCTAACACCGGGGAGCTGTTTTTT | TRBV11-3 | many | TRBJ2-2 | .
CSATQGGGSTDTQYF | TGCAGTGCTACCCAAGGCGGGGGGAGCACAGATACGCAGTATTTT | TRBV20-1 | many | TRBJ2-3 | TRBD2
CASSRSWGDTQYF | TGTGCCAGTAGTCGGTCCTGGGGAGATACGCAGTATTTT | TRBV19 | few | TRBJ2-3 | .
CASSFGAGGTEAFF | TGTGCCAGCTCGTTCGGTGCAGGGGGGACTGAAGCTTTCTTT | TRBV18 | many | TRBJ1-1 | TRBD1
CAWSPSGGMNTEAFF | TGTGCCTGGAGCCCTTCAGGGGGGATGAACACTGAAGCTTTCTTT | TRBV30 | many | TRBJ1-1 | TRBD1
CASSLASSYNEQFF | TGTGCCAGCAGCTTAGCCTCCAGCTACAATGAGCAGTTCTTC | TRBV7-9 | many | TRBJ2-1 | .
CASSYPRQGANEQYF | TGTGCCAGCAGTTACCCGAGACAGGGGGCCAACGAGCAGTACTTC | TRBV6-6 | many | TRBJ2-7 | TRBD1
CSASYQRSGSYEQYF | TGCAGTGCTTCATACCAGCGTTCGGGCTCCTACGAGCAGTACTTC | TRBV20-1 | . | TRBJ2-7 | .
CASSYLAGGAFNEQFF | TGTGCCAGCAGCTACCTAGCGGGAGGGGCCTTCAATGAGCAGTTCTTC | TRBV3-1 | many | TRBJ2-1 | TRBD2
CASNTGTGSRNEQFF | TGTGCCAGCAATACCGGGACAGGGTCTCGGAATGAGCAGTTCTTC | TRBV2 | . | TRBJ2-1 | TRBD1
CASSLQSEHRKLFF | TGTGCCAGCAGCTTACAGTCGGAACATCGGAAACTGTTTTTT | TRBV11-2 | . | TRBJ1-4 | .
CATSRATPDGYTDTQYF | TGTGCCACCAGCAGGGCCACCCCGGACGGCTACACAGATACGCAGTATTTT | TRBV15 | many | TRBJ2-3 | .
CSVEDRAGGVYEQYF | TGCAGCGTTGAAGATCGGGCAGGGGGAGTCTACGAGCAGTACTTC | TRBV29-1 | . | TRBJ2-7 | TRBD1
CASSGGASDTQYF | TGTGCCAGCAGCGGGGGGGCCTCAGATACGCAGTATTTT | TRBV11-3 | few | TRBJ2-3 | .
CATSRDGGQGTDTQYF | TGTGCCACCAGCAGAGATGGGGGACAGGGCACAGATACGCAGTATTTT | TRBV15 | . | TRBJ2-3 | TRBD1
CSARGEKGRTDTQYF | TGCAGTGCTAGAGGAGAGAAGGGGCGCACAGATACGCAGTATTTT | TRBV20-1 | . | TRBJ2-3 | .
CASSLRDRVYEQYF | TGTGCCAGCAGCCTCCGGGACAGGGTGTACGAGCAGTACTTC | TRBV5-4 | many | TRBJ2-7 | TRBD1
CASSLSSSYEQYF | TGTGCCAGCAGCCTCTCTAGCTCCTACGAGCAGTACTTC | TRBV7-2 | . | TRBJ2-7 | .
CASSQSIQGLYGYTF | TGTGCCAGCAGCCAATCGATACAGGGCCTCTATGGCTACACCTTC | TRBV16 | few | TRBJ1-2 | .
CASASAGGKSYNEQFF | TGTGCCAGTGCCTCGGCGGGAGGGAAATCCTACAATGAGCAGTTCTTC | TRBV19 | many | TRBJ2-1 | TRBD2
CASSLGPMGTQYF | TGTGCCAGCAGTTTGGGACCTATGGGTACCCAGTACTTC | TRBV6-5 | many | TRBJ2-5 | .
CASSYSYRGEDTQYF | TGTGCCAGCAGTTACTCTTATAGGGGAGAGGATACGCAGTATTTT | TRBV6-6 | many | TRBJ2-3 | .
CASSLGVGYTEAFF | TGTGCCAGCAGTTTAGGGGTTGGGTACACTGAAGCTTTCTTT | TRBV27 | many | TRBJ1-1 | .
CASSLTGGQQETQYF | TGTGCCAGCAGCTTAACGGGGGGACAGCAAGAGACCCAGTACTTC | TRBV7-3 | many | TRBJ2-5 | .
CASSLAGTLNGYTF | TGTGCCAGCAGCTTAGCCGGGACACTTAATGGCTACACCTTC | TRBV7-9 | once | TRBJ1-2 | .
CSARPVTVLTYEQYF | TGCAGTGCTAGACCTGTGACAGTCCTGACCTACGAGCAGTACTTC | TRBV20-1 | many | TRBJ2-7 | .
CASSADSSKNIQYF | TGTGCCAGCAGCGCCGACAGTTCCAAAAACATTCAGTACTTC | TRBV9 | . | TRBJ2-4 | .
CSARGLAGRREQYF | TGCAGTGCTAGGGGACTAGCGGGGCGCCGAGAGCAGTACTTC | TRBV20-1 | many | TRBJ2-7 | TRBD2
CASSEALGGRNQPQHF | TGTGCCAGCAGTGAAGCGTTGGGTGGGCGCAATCAGCCCCAGCATTTT | TRBV6-1 | many | TRBJ1-5 | .
CASSDREPGNTIYF | TGTGCCAGCAGTGACAGGGAGCCTGGAAACACCATATATTTT | TRBV6-1 | many | TRBJ1-3 | .
CASSFDRGNTEAFF | TGTGCCAGCAGCTTCGACCGGGGAAACACTGAAGCTTTCTTT | TRBV5-5 | few | TRBJ1-1 | .
CASSLGSGTVNGYTF | TGCGCCAGCAGCTTGGGATCCGGGACAGTGAATGGCTACACCTTC | TRBV5-1 | many | TRBJ1-2 | TRBD1
CASSQVLAGGELFF | TGTGCCAGCAGCCAAGTACTAGCGGGAGGAGAGCTGTTTTTT | TRBV3-1 | many | TRBJ2-2 | TRBD2
CASSPGRTSYNEQFF | TGTGCCAGCAGCCCTGGACGGACCTCCTACAATGAGCAGTTCTTC | TRBV7-3 | few | TRBJ2-1 | .
CASSLGAGTGNTIYF | TGTGCCAGCAGCTTAGGGGCAGGAACTGGAAACACCATATATTTT | TRBV7-8 | few | TRBJ1-3 | .
CASSLRATSFGELFF | TGTGCCAGCAGCCTGCGTGCCACGAGCTTCGGGGAGCTGTTTTTT | TRBV11-3 | few | TRBJ2-2 | .
CASSQGTAKNIQYF | TGTGCCAGCAGCCAAGGGACAGCTAAAAACATTCAGTACTTC | TRBV3-1 | many | TRBJ2-4 | .
CASSPDRGYEQYF | TGTGCCAGCAGCCCTGACAGGGGCTACGAGCAGTACTTC | TRBV13 | few | TRBJ2-7 | TRBD1
CSVGGNTGELFF | TGCAGCGTTGGGGGGAACACCGGGGAGCTGTTTTTT | TRBV29-1 | . | TRBJ2-2 | .
CASSPPDGELFF | TGTGCCAGCTCACCACCGGACGGGGAGCTGTTTTTT | TRBV18 | many | TRBJ2-2 | .
CSARDPLAGVNNEQFF | TGCAGTGCTAGAGATCCTTTGGCGGGAGTTAACAATGAGCAGTTCTTC | TRBV20-1 | few | TRBJ2-1 | TRBD2
CSARDAAGVSYEQYF | TGCAGTGCTAGAGATGCAGCGGGAGTGTCCTACGAGCAGTACTTC | TRBV20-1 | . | TRBJ2-7 | TRBD2
CSAQNSLAGVLETQYF | TGCAGTGCCCAGAACTCCCTAGCGGGAGTCCTAGAGACCCAGTACTTC | TRBV20-1 | many | TRBJ2-5 | TRBD2
CASSPQHEQYF | TGCGCCAGCAGTCCACAACACGAGCAGTACTTC | TRBV10-2 | many | TRBJ2-7 | .
CASSFGQGWAYEQYF | TGTGCCAGCAGTTTCGGACAGGGATGGGCCTACGAGCAGTACTTC | TRBV27 | few | TRBJ2-7 | TRBD1
CSVEEGLAGDYEQYF | TGCAGCGTTGAAGAAGGACTAGCGGGAGACTACGAGCAGTACTTC | TRBV29-1 | many | TRBJ2-7 | TRBD2
CASSLTSGSTQYF | TGTGCCAGCAGCTTAACTAGCGGGAGTACCCAGTACTTC | TRBV11-2 | many | TRBJ2-5 | TRBD2
CASSLSGVAVADTQYF | TGTGCCAGCAGCCTTTCGGGGGTAGCGGTTGCAGATACGCAGTATTTT | TRBV7-3 | many | TRBJ2-3 | .